Below, 22 T cell receptor beta chains from the same sample are listed, as sequenced in a study of T cells in Graves' hyperthyroidism and ophthalmopathy. RNA transcripts yielded amplified TCR beta CDR3 regions. HTBI primers drove first-round RT-PCR of the TCR CDR3. MiXCR was run by TCRdb on the multiplex PCR reads, yielding one entry per CDR3 protein. Of a few hundred thousand distinct CDR3 sequences listed, approximately 15% are singletons. The specimen was blood. Receptor source: a woman in her twenties or thirties with Graves' hyperthyroidism.

In its sample, this clonotype was seen many times. The rearrangement links TRBV20-1 to TRBJ2-5; D could derive from TRBD1 or TRBD2 (5 bases each). The ends were cut back, 6 bases at V and 7 bases at J, with 21 bases in the middle. Germline V gene lookup returns CDR1 DFQATT and CDR2 SNEGSKA (reference sequence). The CDR3 has 14 amino acids. The CDR3 region has the DNA TGCAGTGCCCCGGGACCCCTTTTCGGTGCGACCCAGTACTTC. It specifies CSAPGPLFGATQYF.

This clonotype showed up many times. V and J are TRBV28 and TRBJ2-3; maybe TRBD2 (6 bases). From germline, CDR1 is MDHEN and CDR2 SYDVKM. The CDR3 loop spans 15 amino acids. Trimming removed 4 bases at V and 4 bases at J, with 15 bases between. As DNA, the CDR3 is TGTGCCAGCAGTTCCTCGGGAGCTAGGGCAGATACGCAGTATTTT. Protein: CASSSSGARADTQYF.

V gene TRBV12-3 or TRBV12-4 combines with J gene TRBJ1-5; 8 bases match TRBD1. The CDR3 is 14 amino acids. The trim removed 5 bases at V and 7 bases at J, leaving 7 bases unmatched. CDR3 DNA sequence: TGTGCCAGCAGTGCCACAGGGGGAGTACAGCCCCAGCATTTT. Its translation: CASSATGGVQPQHF.

In DNA, the CDR3 is TGCAGTGCTAGAGAGGGCGGATCCGGCACTGAAGCTTTCTTT. It is translated as CSAREGGSGTEAFF. This sequence joins TRBV20-1 and TRBJ1-1, with D hard to call. The CDR3 has 14 residues. CDR1 and CDR2 from the germline V gene are DFQATT and SNEGSKA (reference sequence). The V end was cut by 0 bases, the J end by 4 bases, with 12 bases between.

This clonotype was counted many times. This rearrangement joins TRBV10-3 to TRBJ2-3, with TRBD2 matching 8 bases. V lost 3 bases, J lost 9 bases, and 5 bases stayed unmatched. The CDR3 contains 13 residues. Germline loops: CDR1 ENHRY, CDR2 SYGVKD. This CDR3 is CAISDGLAKTQYF. The CDR3 DNA is TGTGCCATCAGTGATGGACTAGCTAAAACGCAGTATTTT.

This clonotype was seen at least ten times. This chain links TRBV5-1 with TRBJ2-2; the D is unclear. Trimming shortened V by 5 bases and J by 3 bases, and 8 bases separated the two germline ends. Looked up from germline, CDR1 is SGHRS and CDR2 is YFSETQ. This CDR3 comprises 13 residues. The CDR3 spells CASRPQDTGELFF. For the CDR3, the DNA is TGCGCCAGCAGACCTCAGGACACCGGGGAGCTGTTTTTT. Together with reference TRBV5-1 and TRBJ2-2, the CDR3 gives the full variable domain: KAGVTQTPRYLIKTRGQQVTLSCSPISGHRSVSWYQQTPGQGLQFLFEYFSETQRNKGNFPGRFSGRQFSNSRSEMNVSTLELGDSALYLCASRPQDTGELFFGEGSRLTVL.

This clonotype came up many times. The chain employs TRBV7-8 and TRBJ2-7, with TRBD1 as a possible D gene (5 bases). There are 14 residues in the CDR3. Per the germline V gene, CDR1 is SGHVS and CDR2 is FQNEAQ. The ends were cut back, 2 bases at V and 5 bases at J, with 13 bases in the middle. CDR3 DNA: TGTGCCAGCAGCTTAACCCCAGGGCACCACGAGCAGTACTTC. Its translation is CASSLTPGHHEQYF.

This clonotype was seen many times. This chain joins TRBV20-1 and TRBJ2-7; 10 nucleotides line up with TRBD2. Looked up from germline, CDR1 is DFQATT and CDR2 is SNEGSKA (reference sequence). V gave up 5 bases and J gave up 2 bases; unmatched junction bases: 6. The CDR3 is 14 residues long. CDR3 protein: CSAPLAGVPYEQYF. The CDR3, as DNA: TGCAGTGCTCCTCTAGCGGGAGTCCCCTACGAGCAGTACTTC.

This clonotype was observed many times. The chain couples TRBV6-1 to TRBJ1-2; 8 positions match TRBD1. V trimming: 6 bases; J trimming: 5 bases; junction bases outside the gene matches: 5. The CDR3 totals 13 residues. Germline CDR1 is MNHNS and CDR2 is SASEGT. For the CDR3, the DNA is TGTGCCAGCAGGGGACAGGCGGGGTATGGCTACACCTTC. Amino acids: CASRGQAGYGYTF.

This clonotype was seen more than once but under ten times. The chain combines TRBV9 with TRBJ2-3; no clear D gene. This CDR3 is built from 13 residues. Germline V gene lookup returns CDR1 SGDLS and CDR2 YYNGEE. Trimming shortened V by 3 bases and J by 5 bases, and 10 bases separated the two germline ends. The CDR3 coding sequence is TGTGCCAGCAGCGCCAGTTTGGGAGATACGCAGTATTTT. This encodes CASSASLGDTQYF.

As for this clonotype: With a much larger clone just one base away, this may be a read error. The chain employs TRBV30 and TRBJ2-1; the match to TRBD2 covers 10 bases. The CDR3 runs to 14 residues. Germline V lookup: CDR1 GTSNPN, CDR2 SVGIG (reference sequence). The V segment lost 8 bases and the J segment 8 bases; nucleotides outside the gene matches: 12. CDR3 in DNA: TGTGCCCGGTCCCCTAGCGGGAGTTACGATGAGCAGTTCTTC. This encodes CARSPSGSYDEQFF. Filled out from reference TRBV30 and TRBJ2-1, the complete variable domain reads SQTIHQWPATLVQPVGSPLSLECTVEGTSNPNLYWYRQAAGRGLQLLFYSVGIGQISSEVPQNLSASRPQDRQFILSSKKLLLSDSGFYLCARSPSGSYDEQFFGPGTRLTVL.

This clonotype was picked up a small number of times. The chain has TRBV27 and TRBJ2-1, with 10 bases lining up with TRBD2. Germline values: CDR1 MNHEY, CDR2 SMNVEV (reference sequence). The ends lost 2 bases at V and 11 bases at J; junction bases unmatched: 6. This CDR3 comprises 14 residues. The CDR3 coding sequence is TGTGCCAGCAGTTTAACTAGCGGGACAATTAAGCAGTTCTTC. Translation gives CASSLTSGTIKQFF.

Only a few counts were recorded for this clonotype. The J gene is TRBJ2-2, the V gene TRBV11-1; D is possibly TRBD2 (5 bases). Germline V CDR1 and CDR2: SGHAT, FQDESV (reference sequence). The CDR3 sequence is 12 residues long. With 7 bases removed from V and 7 bases from J, the gap between germline ends came to 10 bases. CDR3 sequence: CASKGSNGELFF. Written as DNA, the CDR3 is TGTGCCAGCAAAGGGAGTAACGGGGAGCTGTTTTTT.

In its sample, this clonotype was seen many times. The chain links TRBV27 to TRBJ2-4; 9 nucleotides match TRBD2. Unmatched junction bases numbered 10, after V lost 5 bases and J lost 8 bases. CDR3 size: 15 residues. Germline V gene lookup returns CDR1 MNHEY and CDR2 SMNVEV (reference sequence). Here the CDR3 reads CASSNLAGEPDIQYF. The CDR3 DNA reads TGTGCCAGCAGTAATTTAGCGGGAGAGCCGGACATTCAGTACTTC.

This clonotype showed up many times. The J gene is TRBJ1-1, the V gene TRBV19; D is unresolved. The CDR3 length is 14 residues. Germline V CDR1 and CDR2: LNHDA, SQIVND (reference sequence). Trimming stripped 1 base from V and 1 base from J, with 7 bases between. CDR3 amino acids: CASSIGPGNTEAFF. The CDR3 region has the DNA TGTGCCAGTAGTATAGGTCCAGGGAACACTGAAGCTTTCTTT.

This clonotype was seen only a few times. The V gene is TRBV30, the J gene TRBJ2-1, with D maybe TRBD2 (6 bases). The V gene lost 5 bases and the J gene lost 0 bases, with 17 bases spanning the gap. Germline values: CDR1 GTSNPN, CDR2 SVGIG (reference sequence). CDR3 length: 16 residues. Here the CDR3 DNA reads TGTGCCTGGCTGGGGGGAGATAACCCCTCCTACAATGAGCAGTTCTTC. This gives the protein CAWLGGDNPSYNEQFF.

This clonotype was seen a few times. The chain employs TRBV18 and TRBJ1-5; no definite D call. Germline-derived CDR1 and CDR2 are KGHSH and LQKENI. The CDR3 is 14 amino acids. The ends were cut back, 4 bases at V and 2 bases at J, with 9 bases in the middle. Written as DNA, the CDR3 is TGTGCCAGCTCACGGGGAGACGGCAATCAGCCCCAGCATTTT. This gives the protein CASSRGDGNQPQHF.

This clonotype was seen repeatedly, ten times or more. The genes are TRBV28 and TRBJ1-1; 7 bases line up with TRBD1. This CDR3 comprises 14 residues. The germline CDR1 and CDR2 sequences are MDHEN and SYDVKM. V dropped 8 bases and J dropped 4; count of bases not matched to a gene: 10. CDR3 loop: CASQGQSGGTEAFF. The CDR3, as DNA: TGTGCCAGCCAGGGACAGTCGGGGGGCACTGAAGCTTTCTTT.

Written as DNA, the CDR3 is TGCAGTGCTAGACCATCCCCGGGACTAGCGGGAGGGAGCTCCTACAATGAGCAGTTCTTC. Translating gives CSARPSPGLAGGSSYNEQFF. J is TRBJ2-1 and V is TRBV20-1, with 16 bases identical to TRBD2. Losses at the gene ends were 2 bases for V and 0 bases for J; bases not matched to a gene: 10. The CDR3 consists of 20 residues. From germline, CDR1 is DFQATT and CDR2 SNEGSKA (reference sequence).

In its sample, this clonotype was seen many times. The chain employs TRBV12-3 or TRBV12-4 and TRBJ2-1; the D gene is possibly TRBD1 (5 bases). This CDR3 has 14 residues. Trimming took off 3 bases at V and 9 bases at J, with 15 bases between the two ends. CDR3 DNA sequence: TGTGCCAGCAGTTTGGTCGGCTGGGGCATTGAGCAGTTCTTC. This sequence encodes CASSLVGWGIEQFF.

V is TRBV4-2 and J is TRBJ1-5; TRBD1 is a possible D gene (5 bases). Germline assignment: CDR1 LGHNA and CDR2 YNFKEQ. Trimming took off 4 bases at V and 4 bases at J, with 14 bases between the two ends. This CDR3 contains 15 residues. The CDR3 loop reads CASSPTPQGNQPQHF. The DNA for the CDR3 is TGTGCCAGCAGCCCCACTCCGCAGGGAAATCAGCCCCAGCATTTT.

Written as DNA, the CDR3 is TGTGCCAGCAGCTCGAGGCCAGAGGCCGGGGAGCTGTTTTTT. Its protein is CASSSRPEAGELFF. The chain uses TRBV7-3 and TRBJ2-2; D remains unclear. CDR3 length equals 14 residues. V was clipped by 4 bases and J by 6 bases, with 12 bases between them. Germline CDR1 and CDR2: SGHTA and FQGTGA.